The 21 T cell receptor beta chains below come from one sample, sequenced in a study of blood T cell repertoires in COVID-19 (TCRdb year 2020). The library came from the immunoSEQ multiplex PCR assay. Drawn from immuneACCESS, this table holds only the in-frame rearrangements with V and J called that TCRdb kept. Clones are partly lost; checked studies trace under half to an unresolved V gene and leave the rest unexplained. The table for this sample lists 250,000 or so clones; approximately 85% of them were counted only once. The ten largest clonotypes hold 6.6% of the sample. Sequencing input: PBMCs or T cells enriched from blood (not recorded which). The receptors here all came from a woman aged 45 to 65 who had been exposed to COVID-19.

J is TRBJ1-2 and V is TRBV19; D may be TRBD1 (5 bases). Trimming took 6 bases from V and 4 from J, leaving 12 bases between them. Germline CDR1 is LNHDA and CDR2 is SQIVND (reference sequence). This CDR3 is 13 amino acids long. The CDR3 nucleotides read TGTGCCAGTAGACAGGCCCGTCTCTATGGCTACACCTTC. Its protein is CASRQARLYGYTF. The whole variable domain, filled in from reference TRBV19 and TRBJ1-2, reads DGGITQSPKYLFRKEGQNVTLSCEQNLNHDAMYWYRQDPGQGLRLIYYSQIVNDFQKGDIAEGYSVSREKKESFPLTVTSAQKNPTAFYLCASRQARLYGYTFGSGTRLTVV.

The V and J genes are TRBV5-4 and TRBJ1-1, with 12 bases identical to TRBD1. Germline CDR1 and CDR2: SGHNT and YYREEE (reference sequence). CDR3 length equals 20 residues. Germline trimming cut 8 bases from V and 0 bases from J; bases unmatched to any gene: 20. CDR3 residues: CASTLGGTGGVGRLNTEAFF. CDR3 nucleotide sequence: TGTGCCAGTACCCTAGGCGGGACAGGGGGCGTCGGGCGCTTGAACACTGAAGCTTTCTTT.

The gene calls are TRBV5-4 and TRBJ1-3; 8 bases fit TRBD1. CDR3 size: 15 residues. Germline V CDR1 and CDR2: SGHNT, YYREEE (reference sequence). Trimming took 4 bases from V and 8 from J; bases not matched to a gene: 11. Here the CDR3 reads CASSLQGGGPDTIYF. CDR3 coding DNA: TGTGCCAGCAGCCTACAGGGGGGAGGTCCAGACACCATATATTTT.

This clone was seen just once. V and J are TRBV9 and TRBJ2-3, with D possibly TRBD1 on 7 matching bases. The CDR3 sequence is 18 residues long. Germline V gene sequence: CDR1 SGDLS, CDR2 YYNGEE. With 0 bases removed from V and 3 bases from J, the gap between germline ends came to 20 bases. The CDR3 loop is CASSVGGTALQGTDTQYF. The CDR3 DNA reads TGTGCCAGCAGCGTAGGCGGGACAGCCCTTCAAGGGACAGATACGCAGTATTTT. The full variable domain, completed using reference TRBV9 and TRBJ2-3, is DSGVTQTPKHLITATGQRVTLRCSPRSGDLSVYWYQQSLDQGLQFLIQYYNGEERAKGNILERFSAQQFPDLHSELNLSSLELGDSALYFCASSVGGTALQGTDTQYFGPGTRLTVL.

This clone was seen just once. This chain uses TRBV27 with TRBJ2-3; 10 nucleotides align to TRBD2. Trimming took 4 bases from V and 2 from J; bases not matched to a gene: 9. The CDR3 spans 17 residues. The germline gives CDR1 MNHEY, CDR2 SMNVEV (reference sequence). The CDR3 spells CASSWEGTSGITDTQYF. In DNA, the CDR3 is TGTGCCAGCAGTTGGGAGGGAACTAGCGGGATCACAGATACGCAGTATTTT.

This chain joins TRBV4-1 and TRBJ2-2; weak D call: TRBD2 (6 bases). This CDR3 region has 15 residues. V was pared by 3 bases and J by 5 bases, with 13 bases between. The germline V gene has CDR1 MGHRA and CDR2 YSYEKL. CDR3: CASSHHGGGTGELFF. CDR3 nucleotide sequence: TGCGCCAGCAGCCACCACGGGGGTGGAACCGGGGAGCTGTTTTTT.

V is TRBV6-4 and J is TRBJ1-1; D ambiguous. The V end was cut by 4 bases, the J end by 1 base, with 10 bases between. The CDR3 has 14 amino acids. Germline CDR1 MRHNA, CDR2 SNTAGT. The CDR3: CASSATPQNTEAFF. The CDR3 DNA reads TGTGCCAGCAGTGCGACACCGCAGAACACTGAAGCTTTCTTT.

V is TRBV15 and J is TRBJ1-4; the D gene is possibly TRBD1 (6 bases). Deletions cut 5 bases from V and 7 bases from J, with 17 bases between. The CDR3 covers 15 residues. Germline-derived CDR1 and CDR2 are LNHNV and YYDKDF (reference sequence). CDR3 sequence: CATSRGGGGGEKLFF. The CDR3 DNA follows: TGTGCCACCAGCCGAGGGGGGGGCGGAGGTGAAAAACTGTTTTTT.

The J gene is TRBJ1-5, the V gene TRBV2; TRBD1 is a possible D gene (6 bases). The CDR3 covers 14 residues. Trimming removed 7 bases at V and 6 bases at J, with 16 bases between. From germline, CDR1 is SNHLY and CDR2 FYNNEI. Written as DNA, the CDR3 is TGTGCCAGCACCCAAGGGGGGGGCGGTCAGCCCCAGCATTTT. It yields the protein CASTQGGGGQPQHF.

The chain links TRBV6-5 to TRBJ1-5; a possible D gene is TRBD1 (6 bases). The length of the CDR3 is 14 residues. V lost 10 bases to trimming and J lost 5 bases, with 18 bases between them. The V gene's germline CDR1 is MNHEY and CDR2 SVGAGI. DNA for the CDR3: TGTGCCACCATCCCCGGGGGGCTTCATCAGCCCCAGCATTTT. Protein sequence: CATIPGGLHQPQHF.

This sequence joins TRBV19 and TRBJ1-2, with 10 bases aligning to TRBD1. Germline CDR1 LNHDA, CDR2 SQIVND (reference sequence). The CDR3 has 14 amino acids. The trim removed 4 bases at V and 2 bases at J, leaving 1 base unmatched. DNA for the CDR3: TGTGCCAGTAGTAGACAGGGGGCGAACTATGGCTACACCTTC. Amino acids: CASSRQGANYGYTF.

The gene calls are TRBV21-1 and TRBJ1-4; the listed D gene, TRBD1, was not tested against the DNA. TRBV21-1 represents a pseudogene. CDR3 length: 14 residues. The CDR3 DNA follows: TGTGCCAGCAGCGAGGACAGGGGGAGGGAAAAACTGTTTTTT. Translating it yields CASSEDRGREKLFF.

A single count supports this clone. The V gene is TRBV12-3 or TRBV12-4, the J gene TRBJ1-5; TRBD1 is a possible D gene (5 bases). The CDR3 is made up of 13 amino acids. V was pared by 3 bases and J by 5 bases, with 8 bases between. The CDR3 nucleotides read TGTGCCAGCAGTTTTTTACAGGATCAGCCCCAGCATTTT. Amino acid sequence: CASSFLQDQPQHF.

The chain joins TRBV27 to TRBJ2-7, with no clear D. With 2 bases removed from V and 0 bases from J, the gap between germline ends came to 11 bases. Germline V gene data show CDR1 as MNHEY and CDR2 as SMNVEV (reference sequence). The CDR3 is 15 residues long. CDR3 sequence (DNA): TGTGCCAGCAGTTTAAGTTCCTACAGCTCCTACGAGCAGTACTTC. Protein: CASSLSSYSSYEQYF.

The V gene is TRBV7-9, the J gene TRBJ2-2, with D unresolved. Between the trimmed V and J ends, which lost 4 bases and 2 bases, there was a span of 2 bases. The V gene's germline CDR1 is SEHNR and CDR2 FQNEAQ (reference sequence). The CDR3 is 12 amino acids. The CDR3 DNA sequence: TGTGCCAGCAGCTCTAACACCGGGGAGCTGTTTTTT. Encoded protein: CASSSNTGELFF.

This sequence joins TRBV9 and TRBJ2-3, with 10 bases fitting TRBD2. The V and J ends lost 0 bases and 0 bases, in that order; junction bases with no gene match: 7. The CDR3 has 18 amino acids. Germline V lookup: CDR1 SGDLS, CDR2 YYNGEE. The CDR3 protein is CASSVGIAGGSSTDTQYF. The CDR3, as DNA: TGTGCCAGCAGCGTAGGGATAGCGGGGGGTTCTAGCACAGATACGCAGTATTTT.

The J gene is TRBJ1-1, the V gene TRBV7-9; no reliable D call. The CDR3 extends over 12 amino acids. Trimming removed 10 bases at V and 2 bases at J, with 11 bases between. The germline V gene encodes CDR1 SEHNR and CDR2 FQNEAQ (reference sequence). The CDR3 DNA reads TGTGCCACGTTGGCCATAAACACTGAAGCTTTCTTT. As protein: CATLAINTEAFF.

The V call is TRBV25-1, the J call TRBJ1-1; D is ambiguous. Germline V gene data show CDR1 as MGHDK and CDR2 as SYGVNS. V was clipped by 6 bases and J by 5 bases, with 16 bases between them. The CDR3 has 14 amino acids. The CDR3 loop is CASRAGEGGTEAFF. In nucleotides, the CDR3 is TGTGCCAGCAGGGCAGGCGAAGGTGGTACTGAAGCTTTCTTT. Complete variable domain (other parts from reference TRBV25-1 and TRBJ1-1): EADIYQTPRYLVIGTGKKITLECSQTMGHDKMYWYQQDPGMELHLIHYSYGVNSTEKGDLSSESTVSRIRTEHFPLTLESARPSHTSQYLCASRAGEGGTEAFFGQGTRLTVV.

This clone was seen only a few times. The V gene is TRBV11-2, the J gene TRBJ1-5; no clear D. This CDR3 region has 14 residues. The germline V gene has CDR1 SGHAT and CDR2 FQNNGV. V lost 5 bases, J lost 7 bases, and 15 bases lay in between. The CDR3 DNA reads as TGTGCCAGCAGCGAAGGCGAGGGTTGGCAGCCCCAGCATTTT. Its protein is CASSEGEGWQPQHF.

V is TRBV28 and J is TRBJ1-2, with TRBD1 matching over 7 bases. Germline V gives CDR1 MDHEN, CDR2 SYDVKM. V lost 6 bases, J lost 7 bases, and 8 bases stayed unmatched. The CDR3 covers 13 residues. In DNA, the CDR3 is TGTGCCAGCAGACTAACAGGGGTTGGTGGCTACACCTTC. Amino acids: CASRLTGVGGYTF.

The V gene is TRBV27, the J gene TRBJ1-1; D possibly corresponds to TRBD1 (5 bases). Germline V CDR1 and CDR2: MNHEY, SMNVEV (reference sequence). The CDR3 extends over 14 amino acids. V was clipped by 2 bases and J by 3 bases, with 10 bases between them. Here the CDR3 DNA reads TGTGCCAGCAGTTTAGGAGGGGTGCACACTGAAGCTTTCTTT. Protein: CASSLGGVHTEAFF.